Presented here are 22 T cell receptor beta chains from one specimen sequenced in a study of blood T cell repertoires in COVID-19. TCRdb keeps only in-frame clones here, not all; method: immunoSEQ multiplex PCR. The profile shows 380,000 or so clones, approximately 86% of them singletons. The material sequenced was PBMCs or T cells enriched from blood (not recorded which). The receptors derive from a woman in her forties with acute COVID-19.

The rearrangement uses TRBV27 and TRBJ1-2; D not resolved. The V end lost 3 bases, the J end lost 0 bases, and 5 bases lay between the germline ends. The CDR3 covers 13 residues. The germline V gene has CDR1 MNHEY and CDR2 SMNVEV (reference sequence). CDR3 sequence reads: CASSFRANYGYTF. Written as DNA, the CDR3 is TGTGCCAGCAGTTTTCGGGCTAACTATGGCTACACCTTC.

The chain is built from TRBV19 and TRBJ1-1; TRBD1 matches at 8 bases. The junction had 12 bases not matched to a gene; V was cut back by 5 bases and J by 4 bases. CDR3 size: 16 residues. Per the germline V gene, CDR1 is LNHDA and CDR2 is SQIVND (reference sequence). The chain's CDR3 is CASSATGTGIFTEAFF. The CDR3 DNA reads as TGTGCCAGTAGTGCCACCGGGACAGGCATTTTCACTGAAGCTTTCTTT.

A note on this clone: Other DNA sequences in this sample translate to the same CDR3. CDR3 nucleotides: TGTGCCTGGAGTGTCGGACAGAACTATGGCTACACCTTC. Its translation: CAWSVGQNYGYTF. This chain joins TRBV30 and TRBJ1-2; tentatively, D is TRBD1 (6 bases). CDR1 GTSNPN and CDR2 SVGIG come from the germline V gene (reference sequence). The CDR3 runs 13 residues. V was cut by 0 bases and J by 2 bases, with 7 bases left in between.

This sequence joins TRBV27 and TRBJ1-5, with D unresolved. CDR1 MNHEY and CDR2 SMNVEV come from the germline V gene (reference sequence). The CDR3 is 14 residues long. The V end lost 2 bases, the J end lost 6 bases, and 11 bases lay between the germline ends. The DNA for the CDR3 is TGTGCCAGCAGTTTAGTGGGTGCGGCTCAGCCCCAGCATTTT. This sequence encodes CASSLVGAAQPQHF.

CDR3 region: CASSSTTGRNTEAFF. For the CDR3, the DNA is TGTGCCAGCTCATCAACGACAGGGAGGAACACTGAAGCTTTCTTT. The chain carries TRBV18 and TRBJ1-1, with 7 bases matching TRBD1. Germline trimming cut 5 bases from V and 1 base from J; bases unmatched to any gene: 7. This CDR3 region has 15 residues. Germline V gene lookup returns CDR1 KGHSH and CDR2 LQKENI. The full variable domain, in which reference TRBV18 and TRBJ1-1 provide the parts outside the CDR3, is NAGVMQNPRHLVRRRGQEARLRCSPMKGHSHVYWYRQLPEEGLKFMVYLQKENIIDESGMPKERFSAEFPKEGPSILRIQQVVRGDSAAYFCASSSTTGRNTEAFFGQGTRLTVV.

CDR3 coding DNA: TGTGCCAGCAGCTTATCTGTACAGGGAGGAAACACCATATATTTT. Translated, it gives CASSLSVQGGNTIYF. The V gene is TRBV7-9, the J gene TRBJ1-3; possibly TRBD1 for D (6 bases). V was cut by 2 bases and J by 4 bases, with 12 bases left in between. Germline V gene data show CDR1 as SEHNR and CDR2 as FQNEAQ (reference sequence). This CDR3 spans 15 amino acids.

The chain carries TRBV1 and TRBJ2-7; the D call in the table, TRBD2, was not verified against the DNA. TRBV1 is shown as a pseudogene. This CDR3 contains 16 residues. In nucleotides, the CDR3 is TGCACCAGCAGCCAAGATAACGGGTTAGGATTCTACGAGCAGTACTTC. This gives the protein CTSSQDNGLGFYEQYF.

The gene calls are TRBV29-1 and TRBJ2-7; 9 bases are a match to TRBD1. The CDR3 spans 13 residues. Per the germline V gene, CDR1 is SQVTM and CDR2 is ANQGSEA. Losses at the gene ends were 7 bases for V and 2 bases for J; bases not matched to a gene: 6. The CDR3 DNA reads TGCAGCGCAGGACAGGGGCTCACCTACGAGCAGTACTTC. It yields the protein CSAGQGLTYEQYF.

J is TRBJ1-1 and V is TRBV5-5; D not certain. The CDR3 has 14 residues. The V end lost 2 bases, the J end lost 5 bases, and 13 bases lay between the germline ends. Looked up from germline, CDR1 is SGHKS and CDR2 is YYEKEE (reference sequence). CDR3: CASSFGGSSTEAFF. CDR3 DNA sequence: TGTGCCAGCAGCTTTGGCGGGAGTAGTACTGAAGCTTTCTTT.

The rearrangement links TRBV18 to TRBJ2-1; 10 bases line up with TRBD1. The CDR3 extends over 16 amino acids. Germline CDR1 is KGHSH and CDR2 is LQKENI. With V trimmed by 0 bases and J by 7 bases, 6 bases remained unmatched. As DNA, the CDR3 is TGTGCCAGCTCACCACCGGCGGGACAGGGGATGAATGAGCAGTTCTTC. It specifies CASSPPAGQGMNEQFF.

The chain links TRBV24-1 to TRBJ1-5; TRBD1 might be the D (6 bases). This CDR3 is 17 amino acids long. Germline CDR1 and CDR2: KGHDR and SFDVKD. V dropped 2 bases and J dropped 3 bases, with 16 bases sitting between them. Written as DNA, the CDR3 is TGTGCCACCAGTGATTCGACCTTAGACAGGTCCAATCAGCCCCAGCATTTT. Protein product: CATSDSTLDRSNQPQHF.

The J gene is TRBJ1-2, the V gene TRBV5-1, with D possibly being TRBD1 (6 bases). The CDR3 consists of 16 residues. V lost 7 bases to trimming and J lost 9 bases, with 28 bases between them. Germline V gene data show CDR1 as SGHRS and CDR2 as YFSETQ. For the CDR3, the DNA is TGCGCCAGCCCTTTAGGAAGTGGGGGACACCTCGGGAGCTACACCTTC. This codes for CASPLGSGGHLGSYTF.

The V gene is TRBV3-1 (or the pseudogene TRBV3-2), the J gene TRBJ1-1, with D unresolved. The V end was cut by 8 bases, the J end by 0 bases, with 7 bases between. This CDR3 comprises 12 residues. Per the germline V gene, CDR1 is LGHDT and CDR2 is YNNKEL (reference sequence). The CDR3 spells CASGRLNTEAFF. CDR3 DNA sequence: TGTGCCAGCGGGAGGCTGAACACTGAAGCTTTCTTT.

The genes are TRBV29-1 and TRBJ2-7, with 9 bases matching TRBD1. V was clipped by 3 bases and J by 7 bases; unmatched bases: 4. CDR3 length: 12 amino acids. Germline V gives CDR1 SQVTM, CDR2 ANQGSEA. For the CDR3, the DNA is TGCAGCGTTGAGGGGGACAGGGATGAGCAGTACTTC. Its protein product is CSVEGDRDEQYF.

The V and J genes are TRBV9 and TRBJ1-2, with D perhaps matching TRBD1 (5 bases). The CDR3 covers 14 residues. V lost 0 bases, J lost 1 base, and 7 bases lay in between. Germline V gene lookup returns CDR1 SGDLS and CDR2 YYNGEE. The CDR3 reads CASSVGGDNYGYTF. The DNA for the CDR3 is TGTGCCAGCAGCGTAGGGGGGGATAACTATGGCTACACCTTC.

The chain employs TRBV9 and TRBJ1-2; D unresolved. Germline V CDR1 and CDR2: SGDLS, YYNGEE. Trimming pared 4 bases from V and 3 bases from J, leaving 16 bases between. The CDR3 contains 15 residues. The CDR3 sequence: CASSFSAKADYGYTF. The CDR3 DNA is TGTGCCAGCAGCTTCAGCGCAAAGGCGGACTATGGCTACACCTTC.

The chain is built from TRBV6-5 and TRBJ2-7, with 9 nucleotides matching TRBD1. V lost 6 bases and J lost 3; bases outside the gene matches: 3. The CDR3 sequence is 13 residues long. Germline loops: CDR1 MNHEY, CDR2 SVGAGI. CDR3 bases: TGTGCCAGCAGGGGACAGGGCCTCTACGAGCAGTACTTC. It codes for CASRGQGLYEQYF.

The chain is built from TRBV29-1 and TRBJ1-2, with 10 bases aligning to TRBD1. Germline V CDR1 and CDR2: SQVTM, ANQGSEA. This CDR3 is 15 amino acids long. J was trimmed by 7 bases and V by 6 bases; bases with no gene match: 14. This CDR3 is CSVPDRGSFTTGYTF. The CDR3 bases are TGCAGCGTCCCGGACAGGGGGAGTTTCACAACTGGCTACACCTTC.

As DNA, the CDR3 is TGTGCCAGCAGTTTAATAGCGGGGGGGCGGGAGACCCAGTACTTC. It yields the protein CASSLIAGGRETQYF. This sequence joins TRBV28 and TRBJ2-5, with 11 bases matching TRBD2. V dropped 2 bases and J dropped 5; count of bases not matched to a gene: 4. The germline CDR1 and CDR2 sequences are MDHEN and SYDVKM. The CDR3 has 15 residues.

The rearrangement joins TRBV2 to TRBJ1-6; no clear D gene. The CDR3 runs 14 residues. In germline, CDR1 is SNHLY, CDR2 FYNNEI. V lost 4 bases to trimming and J lost 7 bases, with 11 bases between them. DNA for the CDR3: TGTGCCAGCAGTGCCGGGTTAAGGAATTCACCCCTCCACTTT. Translated: CASSAGLRNSPLHF.

The V gene is TRBV3-1 (or the pseudogene TRBV3-2), the J gene TRBJ2-1, with TRBD2 identical over 8 bases. Germline CDR1 reads LGHDT; CDR2 reads YNNKEL (reference sequence). V dropped 2 bases and J dropped 10; count of bases not matched to a gene: 1. This CDR3 comprises 12 residues. The CDR3 DNA reads TGTGCCAGCAGCCAATCGGGGGGGGAGCAGTTCTTC. Translation gives CASSQSGGEQFF.

This sequence joins TRBV9 and TRBJ1-1, with 8 bases aligning to TRBD1. With V trimmed by 2 bases and J by 10 bases, 10 bases remained unmatched. The CDR3 spans 14 residues. Germline V gives CDR1 SGDLS, CDR2 YYNGEE. CDR3 in amino acids: CASSVEGNRGRAFF. DNA of the CDR3: TGTGCCAGCAGCGTTGAAGGGAACAGGGGGAGAGCTTTCTTT.